What follows are 10 T cell receptor beta chains derived from one specimen sequenced in a study of shared clonotypes between healthy human individuals. The assay was immunoSEQ multiplex PCR, and TCRdb's table has in-frame clones only and misses some. The sample has roughly 700,000 clones, approximately 79% seen once. The sample was memory CD4+ T cells sorted from blood. Subset meaning: CD45RA-negative fraction. Every receptor here comes from a woman under 40 in good health.

This chain joins TRBV28 and TRBJ2-7, with TRBD1 as a possible D gene (5 bases). Germline V gene sequence: CDR1 MDHEN, CDR2 SYDVKM. This CDR3 comprises 15 residues. V was trimmed by 1 base and J by 5 bases, leaving 15 bases between them. The CDR3 region has the DNA TGTGCCAGCAGTTTATACGGCAGAAGGGGCGACGAGCAGTACTTC. Translation: CASSLYGRRGDEQYF.

As concerns this clone: The same CDR3 also results from other DNA sequences found in this sample. The rearrangement links TRBV30 to TRBJ2-1; 9 positions match TRBD2. CDR1 is GTSNPN and CDR2 is SVGIG in the germline V gene (reference sequence). Trimming removed 5 bases from V and 7 bases from J; junction bases left unmatched: 0. The CDR3 extends over 11 amino acids. The CDR3 reads CAWGLANEQFF. CDR3 DNA: TGTGCCTGGGGACTAGCGAATGAGCAGTTCTTC.

Points on this clone: The same CDR3 arises from other DNA sequences in this sample as well. The rearrangement uses TRBV2 and TRBJ1-1; no reliable D call. Germline CDR1 is SNHLY and CDR2 is FYNNEI. The CDR3 totals 12 residues. V was clipped by 6 bases and J by 1 base, with 6 bases between them. For the CDR3, the DNA is TGTGCCAGCAGCGGCAGGAACACTGAAGCTTTCTTT. As protein: CASSGRNTEAFF. Drawing the rest from reference TRBV2 and TRBJ1-1, the complete variable domain is EPEVTQTPSHQVTQMGQEVILRCVPISNHLYFYWYRQILGQKVEFLVSFYNNEISEKSEIFDDQFSVERPDGSNFTLKIRSTKLEDSAMYFCASSGRNTEAFFGQGTRLTVV.

The chain carries TRBV6-1 and TRBJ2-1; possibly TRBD1 or TRBD2 for D (7 bases each). In germline, CDR1 is MNHNS, CDR2 SASEGT. The CDR3 is 13 residues long. V shed 8 bases and J shed 7 bases, with 15 bases lying between them. The CDR3 spells CASRRQGGNEQFF. In DNA form, the CDR3 reads TGTGCCAGCCGACGACAGGGAGGGAATGAGCAGTTCTTC.

The chain is built from TRBV7-9 and TRBJ2-6; 8 bases match TRBD1. Germline lookup yields CDR1 SEHNR and CDR2 FQNEAQ (reference sequence). The CDR3 length is 18 residues. J lost 0 bases, V lost 4 bases, and 8 bases had no gene match. For the CDR3, the DNA is TGTGCCAGCAGCTCGAGGGACAGGCAAGACTCTGGGGCCAACGTCCTGACTTTC. This gives the protein CASSSRDRQDSGANVLTF.

V and J are TRBV2 and TRBJ1-3; D perhaps matches TRBD1 (5 bases). Germline V gene data show CDR1 as SNHLY and CDR2 as FYNNEI. The CDR3 has 14 residues. Trimming stripped 4 bases from V and 0 bases from J, with 7 bases between. CDR3 region: CASSGQISGNTIYF. The DNA for the CDR3 is TGTGCCAGCAGTGGACAGATCTCTGGAAACACCATATATTTT. Complete variable domain (other parts from reference TRBV2 and TRBJ1-3): EPEVTQTPSHQVTQMGQEVILRCVPISNHLYFYWYRQILGQKVEFLVSFYNNEISEKSEIFDDQFSVERPDGSNFTLKIRSTKLEDSAMYFCASSGQISGNTIYFGEGSWLTVV.

This chain links TRBV7-8 with TRBJ1-4; D call uncertain. This CDR3 region has 13 residues. Trimming removed 3 bases from V and 2 bases from J, with 4 bases in between. Germline values: CDR1 SGHVS, CDR2 FQNEAQ. The DNA of the CDR3 is TGTGCCAGCAGCTTGCAGACTAATGAAAAACTGTTTTTT. It is translated as CASSLQTNEKLFF.

This clone was recorded once. The rearrangement joins TRBV10-3 to TRBJ2-7; D not resolved. Germline V lookup: CDR1 ENHRY, CDR2 SYGVKD. Trimming stripped 6 bases from V and 2 bases from J, with 14 bases between. The CDR3 covers 14 residues. The CDR3 reads CAISDRDPPYEQYF. CDR3 DNA sequence: TGTGCCATCAGCGACCGAGACCCCCCCTACGAGCAGTACTTC.

This chain links TRBV5-1 with TRBJ2-3; weak D call: TRBD1 (6 bases). The CDR3 is 15 residues long. V was cut by 1 base and J by 2 bases, with 11 bases left in between. The germline V gene has CDR1 SGHRS and CDR2 YFSETQ. CDR3 DNA: TGCGCCAGCAGCTTGTCGACAGGCACCACAGATACGCAGTATTTT. Its protein product is CASSLSTGTTDTQYF.

The genes are TRBV6-5 and TRBJ2-1, with TRBD2 matching over 11 bases. The CDR3 is made up of 15 amino acids. Germline CDR1 is MNHEY and CDR2 is SVGAGI. Trimming took 0 bases from V and 8 from J; bases not matched to a gene: 3. For the CDR3, the DNA is TGTGCCAGCAGTTACTCGACTAGCGGGATTTATGAGCAGTTCTTC. The encoded protein is CASSYSTSGIYEQFF.